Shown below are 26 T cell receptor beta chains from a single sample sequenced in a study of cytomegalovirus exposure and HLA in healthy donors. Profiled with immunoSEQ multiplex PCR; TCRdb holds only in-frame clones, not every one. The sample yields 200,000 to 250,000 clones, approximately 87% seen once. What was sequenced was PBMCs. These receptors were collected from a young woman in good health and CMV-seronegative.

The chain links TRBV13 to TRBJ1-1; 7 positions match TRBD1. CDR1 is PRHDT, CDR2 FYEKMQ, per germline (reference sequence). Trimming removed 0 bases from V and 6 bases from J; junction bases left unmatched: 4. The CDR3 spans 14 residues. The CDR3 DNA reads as TGTGCCAGCAGCTTAGGAGGGGGCTGGCCTGAAGCTTTCTTT. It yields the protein CASSLGGGWPEAFF.

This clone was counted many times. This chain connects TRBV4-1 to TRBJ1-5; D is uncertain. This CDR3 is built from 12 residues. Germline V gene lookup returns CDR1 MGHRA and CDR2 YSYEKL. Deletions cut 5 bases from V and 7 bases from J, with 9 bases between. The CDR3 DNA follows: TGCGCCAGCAGCAGGGAGAGGCAGCCCCAGCATTTT. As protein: CASSRERQPQHF.

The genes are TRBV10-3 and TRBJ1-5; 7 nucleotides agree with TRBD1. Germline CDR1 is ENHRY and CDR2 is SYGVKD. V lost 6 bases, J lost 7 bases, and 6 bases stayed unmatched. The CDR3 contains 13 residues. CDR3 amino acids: CAIRGTAGQPQHF. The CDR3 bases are TGTGCCATCAGAGGGACAGCCGGGCAGCCCCAGCATTTT.

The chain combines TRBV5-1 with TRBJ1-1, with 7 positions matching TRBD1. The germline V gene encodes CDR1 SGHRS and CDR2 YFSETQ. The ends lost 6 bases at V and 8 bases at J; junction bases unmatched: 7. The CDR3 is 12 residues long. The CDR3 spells CASTLPGQEAFF. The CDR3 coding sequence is TGCGCCAGCACCCTTCCGGGACAGGAAGCTTTCTTT.

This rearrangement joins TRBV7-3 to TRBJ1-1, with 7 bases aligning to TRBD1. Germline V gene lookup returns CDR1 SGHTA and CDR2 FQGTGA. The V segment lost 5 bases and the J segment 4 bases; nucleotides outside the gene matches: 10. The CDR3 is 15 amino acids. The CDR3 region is CASSRTGSPTTEAFF. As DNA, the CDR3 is TGTGCCAGCAGCCGGACAGGTTCACCGACCACTGAAGCTTTCTTT.

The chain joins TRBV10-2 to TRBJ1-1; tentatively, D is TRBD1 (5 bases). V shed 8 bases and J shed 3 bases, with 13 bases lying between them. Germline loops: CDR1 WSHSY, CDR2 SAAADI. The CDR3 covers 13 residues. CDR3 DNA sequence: TGCGCCAGCCTGGCTCAGGGATACACTGAAGCTTTCTTT. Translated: CASLAQGYTEAFF.

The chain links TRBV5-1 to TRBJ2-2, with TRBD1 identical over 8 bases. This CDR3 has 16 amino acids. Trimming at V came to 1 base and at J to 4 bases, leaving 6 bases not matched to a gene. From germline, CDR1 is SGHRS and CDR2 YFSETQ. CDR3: CASSLLGQGATGELFF. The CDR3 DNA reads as TGCGCCAGCAGCTTGCTAGGACAGGGAGCCACCGGGGAGCTGTTTTTT.

CDR3 sequence (DNA): TGTGCCAGCAGCTTGTGGGGGGCTGAAGCTTTCTTT. The encoded protein is CASSLWGAEAFF. This chain links TRBV5-6 with TRBJ1-1; TRBD1 is a possible D gene (5 bases). Germline V CDR1 and CDR2: SGHDT, YYEEEE. CDR3 length equals 12 residues. V lost 1 base to trimming and J lost 6 bases, with 7 bases between them.

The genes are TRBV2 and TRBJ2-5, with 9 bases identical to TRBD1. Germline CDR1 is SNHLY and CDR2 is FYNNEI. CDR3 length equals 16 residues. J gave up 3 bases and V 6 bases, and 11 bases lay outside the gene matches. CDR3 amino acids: CASSAPGTGKEETQYF. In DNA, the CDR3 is TGTGCCAGCAGCGCACCTGGGACAGGGAAGGAAGAGACCCAGTACTTC.

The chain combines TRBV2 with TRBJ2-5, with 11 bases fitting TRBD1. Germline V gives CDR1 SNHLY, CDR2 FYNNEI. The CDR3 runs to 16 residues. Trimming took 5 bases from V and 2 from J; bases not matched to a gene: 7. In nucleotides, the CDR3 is TGTGCCAGCAGTTTCCATGGGACAGGGGGACAAGAGACCCAGTACTTC. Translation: CASSFHGTGGQETQYF.

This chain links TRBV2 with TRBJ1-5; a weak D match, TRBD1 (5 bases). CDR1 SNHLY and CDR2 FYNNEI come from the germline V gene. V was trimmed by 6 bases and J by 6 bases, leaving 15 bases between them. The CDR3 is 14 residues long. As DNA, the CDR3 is TGTGCCAGCAGAGGCGAGGGGACGGGTCAGCCCCAGCATTTT. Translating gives CASRGEGTGQPQHF.

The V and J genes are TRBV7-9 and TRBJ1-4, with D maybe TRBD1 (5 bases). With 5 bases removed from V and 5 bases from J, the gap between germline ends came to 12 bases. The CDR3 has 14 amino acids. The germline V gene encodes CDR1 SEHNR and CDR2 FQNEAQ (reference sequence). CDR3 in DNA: TGTGCCAGCAGCCGCCGACAGACAAATGAAAAACTGTTTTTT. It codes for CASSRRQTNEKLFF.

In nucleotides, the CDR3 is TGTGCCAGCAGCTTTAAAGCGGGAAGGACAGATACGCAGTATTTT. This codes for CASSFKAGRTDTQYF. The genes are TRBV5-4 and TRBJ2-3; 7 bases fit TRBD2. Per the germline V gene, CDR1 is SGHNT and CDR2 is YYREEE (reference sequence). The CDR3 is made up of 15 amino acids. With 2 bases clipped from V and 3 bases from J, the junction kept 6 bases outside the gene matches.

CDR3 region: CASSWGGDGDQPQHF. The CDR3 DNA reads TGCGCCAGCAGCTGGGGGGGCGACGGAGATCAGCCCCAGCATTTT. This rearrangement joins TRBV5-1 to TRBJ1-5; a possible D gene is TRBD1 (6 bases). The CDR3 runs to 15 residues. V was shortened by 3 bases and J by 5 bases, with 15 bases between the two germline ends. The germline V gene encodes CDR1 SGHRS and CDR2 YFSETQ.

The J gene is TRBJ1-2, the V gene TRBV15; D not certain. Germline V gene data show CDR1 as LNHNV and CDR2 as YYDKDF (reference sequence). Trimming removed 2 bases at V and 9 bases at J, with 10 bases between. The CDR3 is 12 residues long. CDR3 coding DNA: TGTGCCACCAGCAGACCCCAGGATAGCTACACCTTC. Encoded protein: CATSRPQDSYTF.

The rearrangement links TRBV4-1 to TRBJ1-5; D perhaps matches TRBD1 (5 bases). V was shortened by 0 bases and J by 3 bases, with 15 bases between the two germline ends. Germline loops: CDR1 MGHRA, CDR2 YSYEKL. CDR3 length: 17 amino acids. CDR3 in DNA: TGCGCCAGCAGCCAAGATCTGGGACGCGGTTTCAATCAGCCCCAGCATTTT. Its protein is CASSQDLGRGFNQPQHF.

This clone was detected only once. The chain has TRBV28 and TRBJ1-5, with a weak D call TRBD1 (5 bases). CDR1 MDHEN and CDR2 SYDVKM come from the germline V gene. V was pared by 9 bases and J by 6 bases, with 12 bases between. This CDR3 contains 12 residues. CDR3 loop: CASQGAVQPQHF. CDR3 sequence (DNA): TGTGCCAGTCAGGGTGCGGTTCAGCCCCAGCATTTT.

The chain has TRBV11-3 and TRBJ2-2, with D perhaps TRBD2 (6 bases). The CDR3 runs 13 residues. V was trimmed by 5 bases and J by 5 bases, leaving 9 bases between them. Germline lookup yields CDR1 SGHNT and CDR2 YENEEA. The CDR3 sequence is CASSETRTGELFF. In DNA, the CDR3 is TGTGCCAGCAGCGAGACTAGGACCGGGGAGCTGTTTTTT.

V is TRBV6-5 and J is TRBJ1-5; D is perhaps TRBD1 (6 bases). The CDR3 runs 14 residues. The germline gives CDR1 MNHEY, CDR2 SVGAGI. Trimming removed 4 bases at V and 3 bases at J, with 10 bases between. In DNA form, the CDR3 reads TGTGCCAGCAGTTCCCAGGGGAACAATCAGCCCCAGCATTTT. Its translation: CASSSQGNNQPQHF.

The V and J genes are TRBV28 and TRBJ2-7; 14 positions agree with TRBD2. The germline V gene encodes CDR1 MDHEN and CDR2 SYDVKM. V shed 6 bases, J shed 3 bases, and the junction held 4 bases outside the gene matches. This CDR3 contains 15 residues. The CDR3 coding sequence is TGTGCCAGCAGCGGGGGGACTAGCGGGAGCTACGAGCAGTACTTC. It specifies CASSGGTSGSYEQYF.

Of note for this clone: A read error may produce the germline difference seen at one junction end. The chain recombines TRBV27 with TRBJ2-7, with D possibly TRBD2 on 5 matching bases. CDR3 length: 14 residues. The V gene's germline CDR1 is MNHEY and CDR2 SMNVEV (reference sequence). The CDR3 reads CASSWPGNSNEQYF. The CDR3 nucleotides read TGTGCCAGCAGCTGGCCGGGGAACTCCAACGAGCAGTACTTC.

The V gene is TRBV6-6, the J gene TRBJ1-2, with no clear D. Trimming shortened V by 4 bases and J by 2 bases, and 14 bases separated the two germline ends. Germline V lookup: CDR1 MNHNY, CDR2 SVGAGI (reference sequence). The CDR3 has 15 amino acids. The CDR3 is CASSSNDGGNYGYTF. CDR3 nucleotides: TGTGCCAGCAGTTCTAATGACGGCGGAAACTATGGCTACACCTTC.

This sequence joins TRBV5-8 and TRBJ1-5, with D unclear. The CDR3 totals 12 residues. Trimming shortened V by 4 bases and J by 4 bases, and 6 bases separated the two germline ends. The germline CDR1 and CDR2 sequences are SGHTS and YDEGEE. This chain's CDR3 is CASSPTNQPQHF. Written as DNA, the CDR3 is TGTGCCAGCAGCCCGACGAATCAGCCCCAGCATTTT.

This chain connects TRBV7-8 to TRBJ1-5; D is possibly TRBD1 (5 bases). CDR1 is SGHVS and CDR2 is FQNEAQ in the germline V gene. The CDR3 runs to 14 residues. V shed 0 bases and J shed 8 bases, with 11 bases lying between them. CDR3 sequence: CASSLATVQEPQHF. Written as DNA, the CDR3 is TGTGCCAGCAGCTTAGCGACAGTTCAAGAGCCCCAGCATTTT.

Here the CDR3 reads CASSGLAGGAYEQYF. DNA of the CDR3: TGCGCCAGCAGCGGACTAGCGGGAGGTGCCTACGAGCAGTACTTC. The chain couples TRBV4-1 to TRBJ2-7; 14 nucleotides align to TRBD2. The trim removed 5 bases at V and 2 bases at J, leaving 2 bases unmatched. Per the germline V gene, CDR1 is MGHRA and CDR2 is YSYEKL. There are 15 residues in the CDR3.

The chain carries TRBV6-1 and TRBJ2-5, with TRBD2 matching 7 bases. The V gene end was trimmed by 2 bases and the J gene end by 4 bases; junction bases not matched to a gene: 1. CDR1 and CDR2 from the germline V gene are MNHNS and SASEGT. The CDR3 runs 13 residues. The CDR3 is CASSERGGETQYF. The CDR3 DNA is TGTGCCAGCAGTGAACGCGGGGGAGAGACCCAGTACTTC.